This passage covers 19 T cell receptor beta chains from one sample sequenced in a study of beta chain features in type 1 diabetes. Investigators reverse transcribed all isolated RNA, so they sequenced expressed TCRB transcripts. TCRdb keeps only in-frame clones here, not all; method: immunoSEQ multiplex PCR. The sample has approximately 84,000 clones, roughly 34% seen once. What was sequenced was stem cell memory CD4+ T cells from blood. Receptor source: a woman younger than 30 in good health.

This clone was recorded a few times. This chain connects TRBV5-6 to TRBJ1-2; TRBD1 agrees at 7 bases. V was pared by 7 bases and J by 6 bases, with 12 bases of the junction left unmatched. CDR1 is SGHDT and CDR2 is YYEEEE in the germline V gene. This CDR3 spans 14 amino acids. CDR3 sequence reads: CASLPRTGVNGYTF. Written as DNA, the CDR3 is TGTGCCAGCCTCCCGAGGACAGGTGTAAATGGCTACACCTTC. Full variable domain (rest looked up from reference TRBV5-6 and TRBJ1-2): DAGVTQSPTHLIKTRGQQVTLRCSPKSGHDTVSWYQQALGQGPQFIFQYYEEEERQRGNFPDRFSGHQFPNYSSELNVNALLLGDSALYLCASLPRTGVNGYTFGSGTRLTVV.

The V gene is TRBV29-1, the J gene TRBJ2-3; the D gene is possibly TRBD2 (6 bases). V lost 6 bases and J lost 4, with 14 bases in between. CDR1 and CDR2 from the germline V gene are SQVTM and ANQGSEA. The CDR3 has 13 residues. The CDR3: CSVASTGADTQYF. CDR3 DNA sequence: TGCAGCGTGGCCAGTACGGGGGCAGATACGCAGTATTTT.

This clone was seen only a few times. The genes are TRBV13 and TRBJ1-1; the match to TRBD1 covers 10 bases. The trim removed 4 bases at V and 7 bases at J, leaving 6 bases unmatched. The germline V gene encodes CDR1 PRHDT and CDR2 FYEKMQ (reference sequence). This CDR3 is built from 14 residues. The CDR3 loop reads CASSSGQGFGEAFF. For the CDR3, the DNA is TGTGCCAGCAGCTCGGGACAGGGGTTTGGTGAAGCTTTCTTT.

In this sample, this clone turned up a few times. This chain uses TRBV6-5 with TRBJ2-7; D is perhaps TRBD2 (5 bases). The germline V gene has CDR1 MNHEY and CDR2 SVGAGI. CDR3 length equals 13 residues. V was shortened by 4 bases and J by 6 bases, with 13 bases between the two germline ends. The CDR3 sequence is CASSSPGSSEQYF. The CDR3 coding sequence is TGTGCCAGCAGTTCCCCTGGGAGCTCCGAGCAGTACTTC.

The rearrangement links TRBV15 to TRBJ2-2; unclear D gene. This CDR3 is built from 15 residues. CDR1 and CDR2 (germline): LNHNV, YYDKDF (reference sequence). The V end lost 0 bases, the J end lost 3 bases, and 8 bases lay between the germline ends. As DNA, the CDR3 is TGTGCCACCAGCAGAGACAGTCCATACACCGGGGAGCTGTTTTTT. As protein: CATSRDSPYTGELFF.

This chain uses TRBV29-1 with TRBJ2-5; 9 bases agree with TRBD1. The J segment lost 7 bases and the V segment lost 6 bases, leaving 9 bases of the junction unmatched. Per the germline V gene, CDR1 is SQVTM and CDR2 is ANQGSEA. The length of the CDR3 is 13 residues. The CDR3, as DNA: TGCAGCGTAACCACAGGGGGCGAAGGGACCCAGTACTTC. Translation gives CSVTTGGEGTQYF.

This chain connects TRBV7-9 to TRBJ2-1; 11 bases line up with TRBD2. With 6 bases clipped from V and 7 bases from J, the junction kept 8 bases outside the gene matches. In germline, CDR1 is SEHNR, CDR2 FQNEAQ (reference sequence). The length of the CDR3 is 15 residues. Written as DNA, the CDR3 is TGTGCCAGCAGTCGTAGCGGGGGGGCCAGAAATGAGCAGTTCTTC. Protein sequence: CASSRSGGARNEQFF. The variable domain in full, with the rest retrieved from reference TRBV7-9 and TRBJ2-1, is DTGVSQNPRHKITKRGQNVTFRCDPISEHNRLYWYRQTLGQGPEFLTYFQNEAQLEKSRLLSDRFSAERPKGSFSTLEIQRTEQGDSAMYLCASSRSGGARNEQFFGPGTRLTVL.

The chain combines TRBV6-5 with TRBJ1-1; D perhaps matches TRBD1 (6 bases). Trimming took 7 bases from V and 4 from J, leaving 16 bases between them. The germline CDR1 and CDR2 sequences are MNHEY and SVGAGI. This CDR3 spans 14 amino acids. The CDR3 sequence is CASMGGPAITEAFF. The CDR3, as DNA: TGTGCCAGCATGGGGGGGCCCGCGATCACTGAAGCTTTCTTT.

V and J are TRBV2 and TRBJ2-4; TRBD2 matches 13 bases. The CDR3 loop spans 15 amino acids. Germline V gene sequence: CDR1 SNHLY, CDR2 FYNNEI. The trim removed 4 bases at V and 7 bases at J, leaving 4 bases unmatched. CDR3 residues: CASSAQTSGRNIQYF. As DNA, the CDR3 is TGTGCCAGCAGTGCGCAGACTAGCGGGAGGAACATTCAGTACTTC.

This clone was seen more than once but under ten times. V gene TRBV14 combines with J gene TRBJ2-2; 8 bases agree with TRBD1. The CDR3 extends over 14 amino acids. J lost 7 bases, V lost 2 bases, and 3 bases had no gene match. Germline lookup yields CDR1 SGHDN and CDR2 FVKESK. The CDR3 region has the DNA TGTGCCAGCAGCCAACAGGGGGCCGGCGGGGAGCTGTTTTTT. Translating it yields CASSQQGAGGELFF.

This clone was seen only a few times. The chain's CDR3 is CAWSPPGHRANYGYTF. CDR3 bases: TGTGCCTGGAGTCCACCGGGACACCGAGCTAACTATGGCTACACCTTC. The chain couples TRBV30 to TRBJ1-2, with D perhaps matching TRBD1 (6 bases). Germline V gene lookup returns CDR1 GTSNPN and CDR2 SVGIG (reference sequence). CDR3 size: 16 residues. Trimming took off 2 bases at V and 0 bases at J, with 16 bases between the two ends.

This clone was counted a few times. The rearrangement uses TRBV29-1 and TRBJ2-3, with D possibly being TRBD2 (5 bases). Trimming removed 5 bases at V and 6 bases at J, with 15 bases between. Germline loops: CDR1 SQVTM, CDR2 ANQGSEA. This CDR3 has 13 amino acids. CDR3 sequence (DNA): TGCAGCGTTTCCGGGGTTGGATCGGATACGCAGTATTTT. Protein: CSVSGVGSDTQYF.

This chain joins TRBV30 and TRBJ2-3; possible D gene TRBD2, 5 bases. Trimming cost V 5 bases and J 0 bases, with 9 bases left between them. Germline V CDR1 and CDR2: GTSNPN, SVGIG (reference sequence). The CDR3 runs 13 residues. The DNA of the CDR3 is TGTGCCTGGCGAGCGGCTAGCACAGATACGCAGTATTTT. It is translated as CAWRAASTDTQYF.

The rearrangement joins TRBV11-2 to TRBJ2-1, with unresolved D. Germline V gene sequence: CDR1 SGHAT, CDR2 FQNNGV. There are 15 residues in the CDR3. Between the trimmed V and J ends, which lost 1 base and 0 bases, there was a span of 7 bases. The CDR3 protein is CASSLVGRSYNEQFF. The CDR3 region has the DNA TGTGCCAGCAGCTTAGTCGGTCGCTCCTACAATGAGCAGTTCTTC. The complete variable domain, with remaining parts taken from reference TRBV11-2 and TRBJ2-1, reads EAGVAQSPRYKIIEKRQSVAFWCNPISGHATLYWYQQILGQGPKLLIQFQNNGVVDDSQLPKDRFSAERLKGVDSTLKIQPAKLEDSAVYLCASSLVGRSYNEQFFGPGTRLTVL.

This clone was detected a few times. The J gene is TRBJ1-1, the V gene TRBV5-1; D is uncertain. Trimming took 0 bases from V and 0 from J, leaving 9 bases between them. This CDR3 is 15 amino acids long. Germline CDR1 SGHRS, CDR2 YFSETQ. Here the CDR3 DNA reads TGCGCCAGCAGCTTGGGGACGGGGATGAACACTGAAGCTTTCTTT. Translated, it gives CASSLGTGMNTEAFF.

This clone was seen a single time. The chain has TRBV5-4 and TRBJ2-1, with D perhaps matching TRBD2 (7 bases). Trimming removed 0 bases at V and 9 bases at J, with 10 bases between. The CDR3 spans 13 residues. CDR1 and CDR2 (germline): SGHNT, YYREEE (reference sequence). The CDR3 nucleotides are TGTGCCAGCAGCTTGGTCGGGGGGCGTGAGCAGTTCTTC. Its protein product is CASSLVGGREQFF.

Sample share makes this clone medium-sized. The rearrangement joins TRBV30 to TRBJ2-3; the match to TRBD1 covers 8 bases. CDR3 length: 13 residues. Germline values: CDR1 GTSNPN, CDR2 SVGIG (reference sequence). V shed 3 bases, J shed 6 bases, and the junction held 5 bases outside the gene matches. CDR3 sequence reads: CAWRGTGPDTQYF. CDR3 in DNA: TGTGCCTGGAGGGGGACAGGCCCCGATACGCAGTATTTT.

The chain carries TRBV5-4 and TRBJ1-1; D is possibly TRBD1 (6 bases). V lost 4 bases, J lost 1 base, and 11 bases lay in between. Germline V lookup: CDR1 SGHNT, CDR2 YYREEE (reference sequence). The CDR3 spans 14 residues. The CDR3 DNA sequence: TGTGCCAGCAGCATCCCGACAGGGAACACTGAAGCTTTCTTT. Its translation: CASSIPTGNTEAFF.

This sequence joins TRBV30 and TRBJ2-6; no firm D call. Germline V CDR1 and CDR2: GTSNPN, SVGIG (reference sequence). V lost 2 bases to trimming and J lost 1 base, with 12 bases between them. The CDR3 covers 16 residues. Here the CDR3 DNA reads TGTGCCTGGAGTTTTCGTCGAGGTTCTGGGGCCAACGTCCTGACTTTC. This codes for CAWSFRRGSGANVLTF.